The present T cell receptor beta chain was sequenced within a study of blood T cell repertoires in COVID-19. Germline V gene lookup returns CDR1 KGHSH and CDR2 LQKENI. Trimming took 1 base from V and 2 from J; bases not matched to a gene: 2. The CDR3 loop spans 16 amino acids. Only in-frame clones appear in the TCRdb table, and some are missing; sequencing was by immunoSEQ multiplex PCR. The sample contains some 180,000 clones, 88% of which appear only once. The chain combines TRBV18 with TRBJ1-1; TRBD1 matches 12 bases. The TCR was taken from a man aged 35 to 55 with active or convalescent COVID-19. Sequenced sample: peripheral blood. The chain's CDR3 is CASSPLGQGANTEAFF. CDR3 bases: TGTGCCAGCTCACCACTGGGACAGGGGGCTAACACTGAAGCTTTCTTT. Drawing the rest from reference TRBV18 and TRBJ1-1, the complete variable domain is NAGVMQNPRHLVRRRGQEARLRCSPMKGHSHVYWYRQLPEEGLKFMVYLQKENIIDESGMPKERFSAEFPKEGPSILRIQQVVRGDSAAYFCASSPLGQGANTEAFFGQGTRLTVV.